This paragraph reports one T cell receptor (beta chain). The data stem from a study of blood T cell repertoires in COVID-19. Trimming took off 4 bases at V and 0 bases at J, with 17 bases between the two ends. CDR1 is SGHNT, CDR2 YYREEE, per germline (reference sequence). The CDR3 contains 17 residues. The table came from immunoSEQ multiplex PCR; TCRdb's copy has only in-frame clones and leaves some out. This table has 150,000 or so clones, 70% to 90% appearing once. The chain recombines TRBV5-4 with TRBJ1-5, with D possibly being TRBD1 (5 bases). The clonotype was recovered from a man aged 40-50 years who had recovered from COVID-19. Sequenced: PBMCs or T cells enriched from blood (not recorded which). Here the CDR3 DNA reads TGTGCCAGCAGCCCGCTCCCTGGCAGGGATAGCAATCAGCCCCAGCATTTT. The encoded protein is CASSPLPGRDSNQPQHF.